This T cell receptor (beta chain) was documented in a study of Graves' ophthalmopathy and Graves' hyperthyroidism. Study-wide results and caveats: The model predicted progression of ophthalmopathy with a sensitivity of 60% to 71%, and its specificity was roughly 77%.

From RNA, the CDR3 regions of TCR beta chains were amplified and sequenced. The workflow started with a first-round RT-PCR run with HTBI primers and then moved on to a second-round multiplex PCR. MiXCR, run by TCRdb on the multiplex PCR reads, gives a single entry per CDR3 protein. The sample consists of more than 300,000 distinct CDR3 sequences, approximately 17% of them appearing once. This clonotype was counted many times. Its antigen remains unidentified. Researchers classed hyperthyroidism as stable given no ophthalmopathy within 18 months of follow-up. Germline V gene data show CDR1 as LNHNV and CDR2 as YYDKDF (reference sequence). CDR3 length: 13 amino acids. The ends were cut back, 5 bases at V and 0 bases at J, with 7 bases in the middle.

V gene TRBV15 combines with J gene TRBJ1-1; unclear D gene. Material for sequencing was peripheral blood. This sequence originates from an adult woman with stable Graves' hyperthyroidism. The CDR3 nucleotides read TGTGCCACCAGCTGGATGATGAACACTGAAGCTTTCTTT. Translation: CATSWMMNTEAFF.